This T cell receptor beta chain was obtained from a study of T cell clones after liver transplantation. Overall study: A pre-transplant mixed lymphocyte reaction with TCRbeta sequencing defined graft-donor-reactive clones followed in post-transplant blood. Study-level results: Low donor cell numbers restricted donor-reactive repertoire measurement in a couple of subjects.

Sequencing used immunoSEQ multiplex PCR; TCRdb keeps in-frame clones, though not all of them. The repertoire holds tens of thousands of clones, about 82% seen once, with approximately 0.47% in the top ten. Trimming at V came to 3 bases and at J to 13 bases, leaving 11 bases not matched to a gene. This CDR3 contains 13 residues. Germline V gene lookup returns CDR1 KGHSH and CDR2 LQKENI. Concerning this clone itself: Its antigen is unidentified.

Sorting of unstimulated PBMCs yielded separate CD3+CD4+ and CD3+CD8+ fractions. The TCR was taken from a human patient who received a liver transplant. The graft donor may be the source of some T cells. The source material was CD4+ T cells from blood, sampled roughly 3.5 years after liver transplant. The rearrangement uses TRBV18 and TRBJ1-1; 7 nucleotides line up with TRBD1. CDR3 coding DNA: TGTGCCAGCTCACCCTCAAGACAGGGAGATGTTTTCTTT. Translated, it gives CASSPSRQGDVFF.